This is a list of T cell receptor beta chains from one sample in a study of T cells in Graves' hyperthyroidism and ophthalmopathy. A single record per CDR3 protein comes from TCRdb applying MiXCR to the multiplex PCR reads. Of some 560,000 distinct CDR3 sequences listed, 14% are singletons. Sequencing input: blood. All receptors come from a woman aged 40 to 55 with Graves' hyperthyroidism. Each CDR3 is given with its conserved first and last residue. The D gene is left open where the match is weak. Clone size, where shown, is once, few, many, or a class for clones that have expanded.

CDR3aa	CDR3nt	abundance	d_gene	len	v_gene	j_gene
CASSLELAAVYNEQFF	TGTGCCAGCAGCCTTGAACTAGCGGCCGTTTACAATGAGCAGTTCTTC	.	TRBD2	16	TRBV7-9	TRBJ2-1
CARRYRENQPQHF	TGTGCCAGACGATACAGGGAGAATCAGCCCCAGCATTTT	.	.	13	TRBV6-1	TRBJ1-5
CAWPGRGTPRRRAFF	TGTGCCTGGCCTGGACGGGGGACCCCTCGACGGAGGGCTTTCTTT	many	.	15	TRBV30	TRBJ1-1
CASSAGDKPYEQYF	TGCGCCAGCAGTGCGGGGGACAAACCCTACGAGCAGTACTTC	.	.	14	TRBV10-1	TRBJ2-7
CATSGDASSHNEQFF	TGTGCCACCAGTGGGGACGCGAGCTCCCACAATGAGCAGTTCTTC	.	.	15	TRBV24-1	TRBJ2-1
CASSLDYEGIGEKLFF	TGCGCCAGCAGCTTGGATTATGAGGGGATAGGGGAAAAACTGTTTTTT	few	.	16	TRBV5-1	TRBJ1-4
CASSQDRGLRYGYTF	TGTGCCAGCAGCCAAGACAGGGGATTACGCTATGGCTACACCTTC	many	.	15	TRBV3-1	TRBJ1-2
CANSFWGSGELFF	TGTGCCAACAGTTTCTGGGGGTCCGGGGAGCTGTTTTTT	.	.	13	TRBV12-3/TRBV12-4	TRBJ2-2
CASSYNKRWTQYF	TGTGCCAGCAGTTACAACAAAAGGTGGACCCAGTACTTC	many	.	13	TRBV6-1	TRBJ2-5
CSATLHESINTEAFF	TGCAGTGCTACATTGCACGAATCGATAAACACTGAAGCTTTCTTT	many	.	15	TRBV20-1	TRBJ1-1
CASSLMGNGWNTEAFF	TGTGCCAGCAGCTTGATGGGCAACGGGTGGAACACTGAAGCTTTCTTT	.	.	16	TRBV5-4	TRBJ1-1
CASSAGNTYNEQFF	TGTGCCAGCAGTGCAGGCAACACCTACAATGAGCAGTTCTTC	many	.	14	TRBV2	TRBJ2-1
CASSIDRAPRNQPQHF	TGTGCCAGTAGTATAGATCGGGCACCCCGCAATCAGCCCCAGCATTTT	many	.	16	TRBV19	TRBJ1-5
CASSSGTGGKTQYF	TGTGCCAGCAGTTCCGGGACAGGGGGGAAGACCCAGTACTTC	many	TRBD1	14	TRBV27	TRBJ2-5
CASRSREGDNEQYF	TGTGCCAGCAGAAGTCGAGAGGGCGACAACGAGCAGTACTTC	many	.	14	TRBV12-3/TRBV12-4	TRBJ2-7
CASSQDLSGREGTEAFF	TGTGCCAGCAGCCAAGATCTTTCGGGCAGGGAGGGCACTGAAGCTTTCTTT	.	.	17	TRBV14	TRBJ1-1
CSARDGRGRLETQYF	TGCAGTGCTAGAGATGGTAGGGGGCGTCTGGAGACCCAGTACTTC	once	TRBD1	15	TRBV20-1	TRBJ2-5
CASSSLTDNTGELFF	TGTGCCAGCAGTTCCCTGACAGACAACACCGGGGAGCTGTTTTTT	many	.	15	TRBV28	TRBJ2-2
CASSVLGTSLNTEAFF	TGCGCCAGCAGCGTACTCGGGACGTCGTTGAACACTGAAGCTTTCTTT	many	.	16	TRBV5-1	TRBJ1-1
CASSQSGSYNEQFF	TGTGCCAGCAGCCAATCCGGGAGTTACAATGAGCAGTTCTTC	.	.	14	TRBV14	TRBJ2-1
CASSFLQERGEQFF	TGCGCCAGCAGCTTCCTTCAGGAAAGGGGTGAGCAGTTCTTC	many	.	14	TRBV5-1	TRBJ2-1
CASSLPNTFGVSYGYTF	TGTGCCAGCAGTTTACCCAACACTTTCGGCGTATCTTATGGCTACACCTTC	many	.	17	TRBV28	TRBJ1-2
CASSYPGRVGYTF	TGTGCCAGCAGTTACCCTGGGAGGGTTGGCTACACCTTC	few	.	13	TRBV7-3	TRBJ1-2
CSPGSLNTEAFF	TGCAGCCCTGGCAGCCTGAACACTGAAGCTTTCTTT	many	.	12	TRBV29-1	TRBJ1-1
CASSQGGTPYEQYF	TGTGCCAGCAGCCAGGGGGGCACTCCCTACGAGCAGTACTTC	once	.	14	TRBV3-1	TRBJ2-7
CASSPPNSEKLFF	TGTGCCAGCTCACCACCTAATTCCGAAAAACTGTTTTTT	many	.	13	TRBV18	TRBJ1-4
CASSSRTSETYNEQFF	TGTGCCAGCAGCTCCCGGACTAGCGAGACTTACAATGAGCAGTTCTTC	.	TRBD2	16	TRBV7-9	TRBJ2-1
CASSEAEGAYEQYF	TGTGCCAGCAGTGAGGCGGAGGGGGCCTACGAGCAGTACTTC	many	.	14	TRBV6-4	TRBJ2-7
CATSDSPTSGRGGETQYF	TGTGCCACCAGTGACTCCCCGACTAGCGGGAGGGGGGGAGAGACCCAGTACTTC	many	TRBD2	18	TRBV24-1	TRBJ2-5
CASSLDAQAGRPQHF	TGCGCCAGCAGCTTGGATGCACAGGCCGGGAGGCCCCAGCATTTT	many	.	15	TRBV5-1	TRBJ1-5
CASSPGGQGRLTDTQYF	TGCGCCAGCAGCCCGGGCGGACAGGGGCGTTTAACAGATACGCAGTATTTT	many	TRBD1	17	TRBV5-1	TRBJ2-3
CASSPRTGSGYNEQFF	TGTGCCAGCTCACCAAGGACAGGGTCTGGCTACAATGAGCAGTTCTTC	.	TRBD1	16	TRBV18	TRBJ2-1
CASSQEQERGYTF	TGTGCCAGCAGCCAAGAGCAGGAACGGGGCTACACCTTC	many	.	13	TRBV3-1	TRBJ1-2
CASSRGTSGGDEQFF	TGTGCCAGCAGCCGAGGGACTAGCGGGGGCGATGAGCAGTTCTTC	few	TRBD2	15	TRBV9	TRBJ2-1
CASSVDRAPYEQYF	TGTGCCAGCAGTGTGGACAGGGCCCCTTACGAGCAGTACTTC	many	TRBD1	14	TRBV6-1	TRBJ2-7
CASSFMVAGDYEQFF	TGTGCCAGCAGTTTTATGGTAGCGGGAGACTATGAGCAGTTCTTC	.	TRBD2	15	TRBV27	TRBJ2-1
CASSEEMTGGLEQYF	TGTGCCAGCAGTGAAGAGATGACGGGAGGGCTCGAGCAGTACTTC	many	TRBD2	15	TRBV6-1	TRBJ2-7
CASSNEDGLMGNQPQHF	TGCGCCAGCAGCAACGAGGACGGTCTAATGGGCAATCAGCCCCAGCATTTT	.	.	17	TRBV4-1	TRBJ1-5
CASSYQRVVYSNQPQHF	TGTGCCAGCAGTTACCAGCGGGTCGTCTATAGCAATCAGCCCCAGCATTTT	few	.	17	TRBV6-5	TRBJ1-5
CSASSGPSYNEQFF	TGCAGTGCTAGTAGCGGACCGTCCTACAATGAGCAGTTCTTC	many	.	14	TRBV20-1	TRBJ2-1
CASKDGRENQPQHF	TGTGCCAGTAAAGATGGCAGGGAGAATCAGCCCCAGCATTTT	few	.	14	TRBV19	TRBJ1-5
CASSFRTSTDTQYF	TGTGCCAGCAGCTTCCGTACTAGCACAGATACGCAGTATTTT	.	.	14	TRBV7-8	TRBJ2-3
CAISDRTYEQYF	TGTGCCATCAGTGACAGGACCTACGAGCAGTACTTC	many	.	12	TRBV10-3	TRBJ2-7
CSVARDQQRETQYF	TGCAGCGTTGCCCGGGACCAGCAGAGGGAGACCCAGTACTTC	many	.	14	TRBV29-1	TRBJ2-5
CASSFLTYRLAGEQYF	TGTGCCAGCAGCTTTCTTACGTACAGACTAGCAGGCGAGCAGTACTTC	many	TRBD2	16	TRBV7-9	TRBJ2-7
CASSPPVGVDQPQHF	TGTGCCAGCAGCCCCCCAGTAGGGGTGGATCAGCCCCAGCATTTT	.	.	15	TRBV6-2/TRBV6-3	TRBJ1-5
CASGLAREQFF	TGCGCCAGCGGCTTGGCCAGGGAGCAGTTCTTC	.	.	11	TRBV5-1	TRBJ2-1